This T cell receptor (beta chain) is from a study of graft-versus-host responses after intestinal transplantation. About the research overall: In this cohort, recipients had multivisceral, liver-intestinal, or isolated intestinal transplants.

Between the trimmed V and J ends, which lost 3 bases and 0 bases, there was a span of 10 bases. There are 16 residues in the CDR3. The germline V gene encodes CDR1 SGDLS and CDR2 YYNGEE. Study findings and constraints: Marrow from the recipient contained GvH clones, some of which had appeared first in ileum or blood.

Assay: immunoSEQ multiplex PCR; the TCRdb copy retains only in-frame clones and omits some. The repertoire holds 88,000 or so clones, under 90% seen once, with 0.11% in the top ten. Details on this clone: The antigen is not known.

This TCR was sampled from a human donor who received an intestinal transplant. Sequenced here: unstimulated CD4+ T cells sorted from spleen or lymph node cells, sampled before intestinal transplant. The V and J genes are TRBV9 and TRBJ2-6; the D gene is possibly TRBD2 (5 bases). CDR3 region: CASSAGGNSGANVLTF. The CDR3, as DNA: TGTGCCAGCAGCGCAGGAGGCAACTCTGGGGCCAACGTCCTGACTTTC.